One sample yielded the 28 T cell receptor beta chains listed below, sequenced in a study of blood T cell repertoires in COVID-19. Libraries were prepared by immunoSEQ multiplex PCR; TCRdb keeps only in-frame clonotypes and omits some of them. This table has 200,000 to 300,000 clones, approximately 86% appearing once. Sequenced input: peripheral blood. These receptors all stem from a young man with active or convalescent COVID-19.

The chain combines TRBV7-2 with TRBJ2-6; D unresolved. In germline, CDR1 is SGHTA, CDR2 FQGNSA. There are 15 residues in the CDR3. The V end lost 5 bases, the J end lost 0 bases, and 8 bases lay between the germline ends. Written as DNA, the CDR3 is TGTGCCAGCAGCCCGACAACCTCTGGGGCCAACGTCCTGACTTTC. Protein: CASSPTTSGANVLTF.

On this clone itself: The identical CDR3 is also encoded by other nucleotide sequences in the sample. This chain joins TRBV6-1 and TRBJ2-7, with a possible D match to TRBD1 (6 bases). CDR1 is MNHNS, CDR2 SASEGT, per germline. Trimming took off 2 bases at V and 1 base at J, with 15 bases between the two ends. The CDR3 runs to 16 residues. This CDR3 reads CASSESFGQGSYEQYF. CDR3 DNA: TGTGCCAGCAGTGAATCGTTTGGCCAGGGGTCCTACGAGCAGTACTTC.

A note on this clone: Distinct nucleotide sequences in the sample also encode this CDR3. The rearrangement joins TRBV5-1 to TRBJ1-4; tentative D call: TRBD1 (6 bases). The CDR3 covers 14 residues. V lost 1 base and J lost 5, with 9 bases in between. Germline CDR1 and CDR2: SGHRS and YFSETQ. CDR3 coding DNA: TGCGCCAGCAGCTTGTGGGACACAAATGAAAAACTGTTTTTT. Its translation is CASSLWDTNEKLFF. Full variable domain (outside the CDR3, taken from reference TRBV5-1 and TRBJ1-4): KAGVTQTPRYLIKTRGQQVTLSCSPISGHRSVSWYQQTPGQGLQFLFEYFSETQRNKGNFPGRFSGRQFSNSRSEMNVSTLELGDSALYLCASSLWDTNEKLFFGSGTQLSVL.

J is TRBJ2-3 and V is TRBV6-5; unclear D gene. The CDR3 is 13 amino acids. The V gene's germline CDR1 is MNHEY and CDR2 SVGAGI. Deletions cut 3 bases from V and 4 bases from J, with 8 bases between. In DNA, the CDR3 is TGTGCCAGCAGTTATCGCCGGGCAGATACGCAGTATTTT. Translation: CASSYRRADTQYF.

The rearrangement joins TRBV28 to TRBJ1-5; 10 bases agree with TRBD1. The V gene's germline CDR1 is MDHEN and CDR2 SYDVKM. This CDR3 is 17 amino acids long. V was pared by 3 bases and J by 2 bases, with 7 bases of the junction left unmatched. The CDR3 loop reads CASSFFRGTGGNQPQHF. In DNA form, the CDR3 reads TGTGCCAGCAGTTTTTTTAGGGGGACAGGGGGCAATCAGCCCCAGCATTTT. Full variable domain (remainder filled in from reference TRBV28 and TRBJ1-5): DVKVTQSSRYLVKRTGEKVFLECVQDMDHENMFWYRQDPGLGLRLIYFSYDVKMKEKGDIPEGYSVSREKKERFSLILESASTNQTSMYLCASSFFRGTGGNQPQHFGDGTRLSIL.

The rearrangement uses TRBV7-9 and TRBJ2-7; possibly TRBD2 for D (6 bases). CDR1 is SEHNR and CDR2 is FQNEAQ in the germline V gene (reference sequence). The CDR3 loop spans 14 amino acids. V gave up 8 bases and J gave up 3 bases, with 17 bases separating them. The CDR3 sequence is CASGPRGAHYEQYF. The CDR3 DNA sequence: TGTGCCAGCGGACCTCGCGGGGCGCACTACGAGCAGTACTTC.

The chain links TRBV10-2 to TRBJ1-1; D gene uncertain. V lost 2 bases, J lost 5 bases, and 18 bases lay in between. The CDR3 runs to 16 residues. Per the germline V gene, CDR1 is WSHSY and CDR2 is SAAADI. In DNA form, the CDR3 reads TGCGCCAGCAGTGAGGGCTGGGGAGGGAGGAGGACTGAAGCTTTCTTT. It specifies CASSEGWGGRRTEAFF.

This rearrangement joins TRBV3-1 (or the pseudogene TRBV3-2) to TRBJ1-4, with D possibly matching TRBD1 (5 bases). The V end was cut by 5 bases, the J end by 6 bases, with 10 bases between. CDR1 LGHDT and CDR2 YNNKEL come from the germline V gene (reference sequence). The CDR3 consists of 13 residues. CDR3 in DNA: TGTGCCAGCAGCAGGGGTGCGGATGAAAAACTGTTTTTT. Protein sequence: CASSRGADEKLFF.

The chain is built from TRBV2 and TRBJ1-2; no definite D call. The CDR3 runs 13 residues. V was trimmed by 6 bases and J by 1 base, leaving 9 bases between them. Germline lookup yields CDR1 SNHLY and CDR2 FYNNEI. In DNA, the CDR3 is TGTGCCAGCAGGGAATCCCGTAACTATGGCTACACCTTC. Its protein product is CASRESRNYGYTF.

The CDR3 loop is CAKPGESHGYTF. The CDR3 bases are TGCGCCAAACCTGGGGAGAGCCATGGCTACACCTTC. V gene TRBV10-2 combines with J gene TRBJ1-2; no firm D call. Trimming took 10 bases from V and 6 from J, leaving 15 bases between them. The germline CDR1 and CDR2 sequences are WSHSY and SAAADI. The CDR3 has 12 residues.

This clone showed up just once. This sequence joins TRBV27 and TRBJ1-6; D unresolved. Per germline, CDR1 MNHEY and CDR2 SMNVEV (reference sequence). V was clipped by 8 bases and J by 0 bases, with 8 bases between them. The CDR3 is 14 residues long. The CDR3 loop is CASGRSSYNSPLHF. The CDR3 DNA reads TGTGCCAGCGGCAGAAGCTCCTATAATTCACCCCTCCACTTT.

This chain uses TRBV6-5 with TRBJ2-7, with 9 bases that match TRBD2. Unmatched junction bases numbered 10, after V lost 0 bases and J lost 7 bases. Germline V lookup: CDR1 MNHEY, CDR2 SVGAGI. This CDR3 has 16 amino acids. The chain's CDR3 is CASSYSIGGGAGEQYF. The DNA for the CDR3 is TGTGCCAGCAGTTACTCGATCGGCGGGGGGGCCGGGGAGCAGTACTTC.

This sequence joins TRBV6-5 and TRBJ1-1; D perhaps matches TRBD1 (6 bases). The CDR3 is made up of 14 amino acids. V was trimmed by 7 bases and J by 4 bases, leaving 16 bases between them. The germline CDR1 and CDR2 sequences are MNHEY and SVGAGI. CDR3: CASKKGGGFTEAFF. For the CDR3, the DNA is TGTGCCAGCAAGAAAGGGGGTGGGTTCACTGAAGCTTTCTTT.

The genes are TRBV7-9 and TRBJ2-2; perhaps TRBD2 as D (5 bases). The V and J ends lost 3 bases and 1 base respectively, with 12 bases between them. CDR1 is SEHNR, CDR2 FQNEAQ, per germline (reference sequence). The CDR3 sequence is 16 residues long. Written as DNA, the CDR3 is TGTGCCAGCAGCTTGAGGGCGGCGATGAACACCGGGGAGCTGTTTTTT. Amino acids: CASSLRAAMNTGELFF.

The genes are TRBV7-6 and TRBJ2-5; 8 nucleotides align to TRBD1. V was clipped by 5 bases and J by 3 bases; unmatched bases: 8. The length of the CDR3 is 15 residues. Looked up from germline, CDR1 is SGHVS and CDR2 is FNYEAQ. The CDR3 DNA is TGTGCCAGCAGCCCAAGGACAGGGACGGAAGAGACCCAGTACTTC. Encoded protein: CASSPRTGTEETQYF.

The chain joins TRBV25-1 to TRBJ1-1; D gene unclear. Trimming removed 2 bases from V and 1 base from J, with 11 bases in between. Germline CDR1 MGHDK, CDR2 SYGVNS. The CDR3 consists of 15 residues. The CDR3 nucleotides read TGTGCCAGCAGTGAACTGGGCCATGAGAACACTGAAGCTTTCTTT. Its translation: CASSELGHENTEAFF.

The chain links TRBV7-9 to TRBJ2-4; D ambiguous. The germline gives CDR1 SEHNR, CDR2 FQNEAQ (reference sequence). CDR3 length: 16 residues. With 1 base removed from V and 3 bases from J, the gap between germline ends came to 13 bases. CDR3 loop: CASSLVEVPDKNIQYF. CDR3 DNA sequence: TGTGCCAGCAGCTTAGTAGAGGTTCCGGACAAAAACATTCAGTACTTC.

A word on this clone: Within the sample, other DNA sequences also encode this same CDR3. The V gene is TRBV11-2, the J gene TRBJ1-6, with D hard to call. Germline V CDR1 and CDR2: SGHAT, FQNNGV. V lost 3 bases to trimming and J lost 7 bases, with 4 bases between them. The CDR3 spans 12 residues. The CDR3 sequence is CASSLRNSPLHF. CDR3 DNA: TGTGCCAGCAGCTTGAGGAATTCACCCCTCCACTTT.

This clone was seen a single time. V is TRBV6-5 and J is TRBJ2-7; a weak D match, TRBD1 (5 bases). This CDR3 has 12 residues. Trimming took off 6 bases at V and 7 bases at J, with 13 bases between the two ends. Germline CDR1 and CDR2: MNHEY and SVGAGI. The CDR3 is CASSARAGEQYF. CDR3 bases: TGTGCCAGCAGCGCTCGGGCAGGGGAGCAGTACTTC.

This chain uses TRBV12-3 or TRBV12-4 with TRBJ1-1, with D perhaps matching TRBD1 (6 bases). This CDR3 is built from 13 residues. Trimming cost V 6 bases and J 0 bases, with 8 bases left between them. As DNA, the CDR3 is TGTGCCAGCAGCAGGGGACTGAACACTGAAGCTTTCTTT. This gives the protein CASSRGLNTEAFF.

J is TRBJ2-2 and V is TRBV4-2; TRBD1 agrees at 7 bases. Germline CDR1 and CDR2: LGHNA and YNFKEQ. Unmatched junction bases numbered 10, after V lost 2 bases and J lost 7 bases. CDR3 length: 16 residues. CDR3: CASSQTLDRPGGELFF. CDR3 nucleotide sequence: TGTGCCAGCAGCCAAACCTTGGACAGGCCCGGCGGGGAGCTGTTTTTT.

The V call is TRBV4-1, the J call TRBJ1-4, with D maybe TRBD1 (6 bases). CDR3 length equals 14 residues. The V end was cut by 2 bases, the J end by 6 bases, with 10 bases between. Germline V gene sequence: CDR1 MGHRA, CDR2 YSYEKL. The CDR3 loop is CASSQQGMDEKLFF. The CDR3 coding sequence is TGCGCCAGCAGCCAACAGGGGATGGATGAAAAACTGTTTTTT.

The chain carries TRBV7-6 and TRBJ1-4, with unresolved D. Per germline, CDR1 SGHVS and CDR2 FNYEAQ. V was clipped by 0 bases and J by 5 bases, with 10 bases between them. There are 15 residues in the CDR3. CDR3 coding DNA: TGTGCCAGCAGCTTAGCGAGAGGCGTGAATGAAAAACTGTTTTTT. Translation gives CASSLARGVNEKLFF.

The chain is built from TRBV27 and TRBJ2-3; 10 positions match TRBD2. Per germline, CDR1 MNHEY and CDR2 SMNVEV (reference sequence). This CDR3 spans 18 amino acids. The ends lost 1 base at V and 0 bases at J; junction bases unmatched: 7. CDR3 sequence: CASSLLASGGLSTDTQYF. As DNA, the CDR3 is TGTGCCAGCAGTTTATTGGCTAGCGGGGGTCTTAGCACAGATACGCAGTATTTT.

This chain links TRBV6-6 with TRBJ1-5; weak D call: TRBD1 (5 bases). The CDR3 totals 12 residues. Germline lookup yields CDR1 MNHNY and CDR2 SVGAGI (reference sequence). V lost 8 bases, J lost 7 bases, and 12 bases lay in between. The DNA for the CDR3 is TGTGCCAGCGGGCCACAGGCCCAGCCCCAGCATTTT. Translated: CASGPQAQPQHF.

Written as DNA, the CDR3 is TGTGCCAGCAGCCAATTGGCGGGGGGGAACATTCAGTACTTC. It is translated as CASSQLAGGNIQYF. The rearrangement joins TRBV3-1 (or the pseudogene TRBV3-2) to TRBJ2-4; 9 bases fit TRBD2. The V and J ends lost 2 bases and 7 bases, in that order; junction bases with no gene match: 3. Per germline, CDR1 LGHDT and CDR2 YNNKEL (reference sequence). The CDR3 is made up of 14 amino acids.

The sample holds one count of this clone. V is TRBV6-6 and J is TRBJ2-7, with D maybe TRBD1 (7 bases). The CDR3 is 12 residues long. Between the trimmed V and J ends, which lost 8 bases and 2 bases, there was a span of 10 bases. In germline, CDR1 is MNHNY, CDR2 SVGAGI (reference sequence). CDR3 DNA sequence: TGTGCCAGCCAGGGGGGTACCTACGAGCAGTACTTC. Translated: CASQGGTYEQYF.

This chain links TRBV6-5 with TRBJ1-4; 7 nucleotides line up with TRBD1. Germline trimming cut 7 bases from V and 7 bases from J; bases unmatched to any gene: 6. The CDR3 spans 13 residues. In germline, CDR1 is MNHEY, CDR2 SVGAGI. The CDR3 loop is CASIYRGSEKLFF. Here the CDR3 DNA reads TGTGCCAGCATCTACAGGGGAAGTGAAAAACTGTTTTTT.